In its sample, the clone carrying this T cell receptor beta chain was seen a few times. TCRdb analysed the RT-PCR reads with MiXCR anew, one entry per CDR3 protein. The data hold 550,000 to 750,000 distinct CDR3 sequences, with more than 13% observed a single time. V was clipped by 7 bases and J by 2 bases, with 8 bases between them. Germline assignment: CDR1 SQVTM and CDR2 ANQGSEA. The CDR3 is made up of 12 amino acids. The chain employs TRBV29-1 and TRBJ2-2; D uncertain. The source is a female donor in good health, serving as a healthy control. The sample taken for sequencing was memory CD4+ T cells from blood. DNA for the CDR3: TGCAGCGCTCCCTCAAACACCGGGGAGCTGTTTTTT. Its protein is CSAPSNTGELFF.